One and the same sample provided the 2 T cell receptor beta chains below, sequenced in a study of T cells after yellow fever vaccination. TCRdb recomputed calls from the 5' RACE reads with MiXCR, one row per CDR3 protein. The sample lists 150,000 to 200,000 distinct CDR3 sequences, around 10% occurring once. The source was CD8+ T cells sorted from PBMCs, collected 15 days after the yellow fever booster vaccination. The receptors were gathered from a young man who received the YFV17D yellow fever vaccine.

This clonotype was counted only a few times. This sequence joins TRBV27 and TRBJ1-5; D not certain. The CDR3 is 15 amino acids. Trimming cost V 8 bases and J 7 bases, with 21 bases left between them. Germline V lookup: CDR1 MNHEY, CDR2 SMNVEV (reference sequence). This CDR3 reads CASGTSGGPQQPQHF. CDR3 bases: TGTGCCAGCGGAACTTCAGGTGGCCCACAGCAGCCCCAGCATTTT.

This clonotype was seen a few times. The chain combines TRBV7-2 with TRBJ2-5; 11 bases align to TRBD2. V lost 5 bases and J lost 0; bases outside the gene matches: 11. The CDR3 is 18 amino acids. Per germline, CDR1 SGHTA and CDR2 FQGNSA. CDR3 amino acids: CASSASSGGTQYQETQYF. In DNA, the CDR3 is TGTGCCAGCAGCGCCTCTAGCGGGGGGACCCAGTACCAAGAGACCCAGTACTTC.